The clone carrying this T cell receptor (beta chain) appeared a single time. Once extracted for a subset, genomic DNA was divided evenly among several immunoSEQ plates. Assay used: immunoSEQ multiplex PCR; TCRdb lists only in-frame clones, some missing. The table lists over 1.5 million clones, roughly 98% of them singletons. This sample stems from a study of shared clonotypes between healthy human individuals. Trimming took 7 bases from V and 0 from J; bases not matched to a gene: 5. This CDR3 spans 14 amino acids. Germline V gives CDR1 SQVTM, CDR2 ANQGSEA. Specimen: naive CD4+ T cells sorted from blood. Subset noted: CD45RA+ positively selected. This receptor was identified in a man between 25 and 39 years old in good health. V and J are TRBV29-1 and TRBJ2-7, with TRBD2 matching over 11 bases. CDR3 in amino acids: CSAKGTSGSYEQYF. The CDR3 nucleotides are TGCAGCGCTAAAGGGACTAGCGGCTCCTACGAGCAGTACTTC.